A selection of T cell receptor beta chains follows, all from one sample in a study of Ad26.COV2.S vaccination and SARS-CoV-2 variants. The protocol was immunoSEQ multiplex PCR, while the TCRdb copy is restricted to in-frame clones and leaves out a portion. The table records 350,000 to 400,000 clones, about 91% of them present only once. This specimen consisted of peripheral blood, obtained in a trial of Ad26.COV2.S vaccine versus placebo. All receptors derive from a person between 18 and 65 years old who received the Ad26.COV2.S COVID-19 vaccine or a placebo. The CDR3 runs from the conserved cysteine through the conserved F or W. D genes are given only for firm matches.

len,v_gene,d_gene,j_gene,CDR3aa
15,TRBV24-1,-,TRBJ2-5,CATSDPRQVVETQYF
17,TRBV24-1,TRBD1,TRBJ1-2,CATSDSQQGAQSYGYTF
14,TRBV28,-,TRBJ2-7,CASSFRGQAYEQYF
16,TRBV27,TRBD2,TRBJ2-1,CASSLSPAGGVYEQFF
14,TRBV27,-,TRBJ1-4,CASSQGRRNEKLFF
13,TRBV3-1/TRBV3-2,-,TRBJ2-7,CASSLRPWPEQYF
15,TRBV5-1,TRBD1,TRBJ1-3,CASSQTGDSGNTIYF
13,TRBV7-9,-,TRBJ2-7,CASSGGTAYEQYF
18,TRBV7-9,-,TRBJ2-1,CASSIKLRGQTSYNEQFF
14,TRBV9,-,TRBJ1-5,CASNGGYSNQPQHF
17,TRBV4-1,TRBD2,TRBJ2-5,CASSQDHLAGGGETQYF
15,TRBV2,TRBD1,TRBJ1-2,CASSVTPGGSYGYTF
15,TRBV14,-,TRBJ2-5,CASSHPRDPQETQYF
12,TRBV6-6,TRBD1,TRBJ2-7,CASREQGREQYF
13,TRBV5-5,-,TRBJ1-2,CASSWVNTYGYTF
15,TRBV11-3,-,TRBJ2-4,CASSFDYLAKNIQYF
15,TRBV6-5,-,TRBJ1-5,CASRLGTLANQPQHF
13,TRBV2,-,TRBJ2-2,CASGRANTGELFF
15,TRBV5-8,TRBD1,TRBJ1-5,CASSLEGAGEGPQHF
17,TRBV6-2/TRBV6-3,-,TRBJ1-5,CASSFLSQGPSNQPQHF
15,TRBV5-6,-,TRBJ1-1,CASSSAPGVNTEAFF
15,TRBV11-2,-,TRBJ2-3,CASSLGRMAADTQYF
14,TRBV7-9,-,TRBJ2-1,CASSLLATYNEQFF
11,TRBV3-1/TRBV3-2,-,TRBJ2-4,CASSLKNIQYF
14,TRBV6-6,-,TRBJ1-6,CASRAPAYNSPLHF
18,TRBV5-1,-,TRBJ2-7,CASSPTGHPGAVDYEQYF
13,TRBV3-1/TRBV3-2,-,TRBJ1-1,CASSQDRGAEAFF
16,TRBV5-1,TRBD2,TRBJ2-7,CASSFSSGRAYYEQYF
16,TRBV10-3,TRBD2,TRBJ2-1,CAIRPGTSGSNNEQFF
15,TRBV9,TRBD1,TRBJ1-6,CASSGQGPYNSPLHF
14,TRBV3-1/TRBV3-2,-,TRBJ1-5,CASSRGGYNQPQHF
11,TRBV2,-,TRBJ2-3,CASSDGNTQYF
17,TRBV7-2,TRBD2,TRBJ2-1,CASSLVSRLAGGVGQFF
15,TRBV28,TRBD1,TRBJ1-1,CASSFRGRRNTEAFF
12,TRBV29-1,-,TRBJ2-7,CSVTSSSYEQYF
14,TRBV29-1,-,TRBJ1-1,CSVRLWATNTEAFF
15,TRBV5-1,-,TRBJ2-7,CASSLDSTSGYEQYF
17,TRBV19,-,TRBJ2-4,CASSIDGGGDAKNIQYF
12,TRBV30,-,TRBJ2-5,CAWSVHGGSQYF
17,TRBV6-4,TRBD2,TRBJ2-7,CASSDSKLAEPGGEQYF
16,TRBV7-2,-,TRBJ1-4,CASSSLRLSANEKLFF
17,TRBV30,TRBD1,TRBJ2-4,CAWKDRIGAGAKNIQYF
13,TRBV29-1,-,TRBJ1-2,CSVDYTLGYGYTF
15,TRBV6-5,-,TRBJ2-3,CASSYSTGAGDTQYF
17,TRBV27,TRBD1,TRBJ2-6,CARPGQGRRLGANVLTF
14,TRBV15,-,TRBJ1-2,CATSRDLTGSGYTF
13,TRBV7-8,TRBD2,TRBJ2-5,CASSYGTRETQYF
13,TRBV12-3/TRBV12-4,-,TRBJ2-1,CASSPGLGGEQFF